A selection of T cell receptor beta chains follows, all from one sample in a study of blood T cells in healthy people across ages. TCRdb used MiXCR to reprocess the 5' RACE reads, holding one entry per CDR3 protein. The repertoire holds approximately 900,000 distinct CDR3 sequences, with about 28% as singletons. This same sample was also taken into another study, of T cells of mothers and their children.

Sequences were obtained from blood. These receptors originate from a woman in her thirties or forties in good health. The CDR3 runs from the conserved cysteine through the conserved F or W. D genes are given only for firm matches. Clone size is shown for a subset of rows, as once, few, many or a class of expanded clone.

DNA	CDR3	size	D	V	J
TGTGCCAGCAGTTCCTATCCGGGACAGGGAATCACAGATACGCAGTATTTT	CASSSYPGQGITDTQYF	few	TRBD1	TRBV6-6	TRBJ2-3
TGCGCCAGCAGCCAAGATGGGAAGGGGAGAGCCGGGGAGCTGTTTTTT	CASSQDGKGRAGELFF	-	-	TRBV4-3	TRBJ2-2
TGTGCCAGCAGTTTAGTCCAGGGTGAGAATTCACCCCTCCACTTT	CASSLVQGENSPLHF	few	-	TRBV12-3/TRBV12-4	TRBJ1-6
TGTGCCATCAGTACGGTGTGGGGGGTCCGGACTAGCACAGATACGCAGTATTTT	CAISTVWGVRTSTDTQYF	-	-	TRBV10-3	TRBJ2-3
TGTGCCATATCCTGGCGGGGAGCCTACGAGCAGTACTTC	CAISWRGAYEQYF	few	-	TRBV6-2/TRBV6-3	TRBJ2-7
TGTGCCAGCAGCGTAGCTCTGACAGAGCAGTTCTTC	CASSVALTEQFF	many	-	TRBV9	TRBJ2-1
TGTGCCAGCAGCTTACGTGGGGCTAGCGAGGAGACCCAGTACTTC	CASSLRGASEETQYF	many	-	TRBV7-3	TRBJ2-5
TGTGCCAGCAGTTACTCGTTTAGGGGAAATAGTCGCAATCAGCCCCAGCATTTT	CASSYSFRGNSRNQPQHF	-	-	TRBV6-7	TRBJ1-5
TGTGCCAGCAGTCAACAGGTCCAGTCTGGAAACACCATATATTTT	CASSQQVQSGNTIYF	few	-	TRBV6-6	TRBJ1-3
TGTGCCAGCAGCTTAGCGCTGGGGTCGAGCGGCTACACCTTC	CASSLALGSSGYTF	many	-	TRBV7-2	TRBJ1-2
TGTGCCAGCAGGGCTGGAACTAGCGGGGTCGACGAGCAGTACTTC	CASRAGTSGVDEQYF	many	TRBD2	TRBV12-3/TRBV12-4	TRBJ2-7
TGTGCCAGCAGCTTTAGGGCGAGGAGCTCCTACGAGCAGTACTTC	CASSFRARSSYEQYF	few	-	TRBV9	TRBJ2-7
TGTGCCAGCAGCTTGAACGGGGCCTACAATGGAAAACTGTTTTTT	CASSLNGAYNGKLFF	-	-	TRBV5-5	TRBJ1-4
TGTGCCAGCAGTCCCACCGGACAGAACAATCAGCCCCAGCATTTT	CASSPTGQNNQPQHF	-	-	TRBV12-3/TRBV12-4	TRBJ1-5
TGTGCCTGCTCACCAGACAGGCAGCGGGGACGAGGCACAGATACGCAGTATTTT	CACSPDRQRGRGTDTQYF	few	-	TRBV18	TRBJ2-3
TGTGCCAGCAGCTTAGGGGGCGGGGGTGGGAAGGGCACAGATACGCAGTATTTT	CASSLGGGGGKGTDTQYF	-	TRBD2	TRBV7-2	TRBJ2-3
TGTGCCAGCAGGCCGGCGGGGGCCCATGGCTACACCTTC	CASRPAGAHGYTF	few	-	TRBV7-2	TRBJ1-2
TGTGCCAGCAGTGAGGGATATGAGGATACGCAGTATTTT	CASSEGYEDTQYF	many	-	TRBV6-4	TRBJ2-3
TGCAGTGCTAGAGATCCGGCAGGGGGCACCTACGAGCAGTACTTC	CSARDPAGGTYEQYF	many	TRBD1	TRBV20-1	TRBJ2-7
TGCGCCAGCAGCCAAGAGTTACAGAACTATGGCTACACCTTC	CASSQELQNYGYTF	few	-	TRBV4-1	TRBJ1-2
TGCAGCGTTGATAGGAACCAGGGCCAGGGGAACTATGGCTACACCTTC	CSVDRNQGQGNYGYTF	many	-	TRBV29-1	TRBJ1-2
TGTGCCAGCAGCTCGGAGGGGACAGGGGTAATCATGAACACTGAAGCTTTCTTT	CASSSEGTGVIMNTEAFF	-	TRBD1	TRBV7-9	TRBJ1-1
TGCAGCGTTGAAGTGGCATACGAGCAGTACTTC	CSVEVAYEQYF	once	-	TRBV29-1	TRBJ2-7
TGTGCCACCAGCAGGGTGTGGGACTCCGCCGGCGGGGAGCTGTTTTTT	CATSRVWDSAGGELFF	many	-	TRBV7-2	TRBJ2-2
TGCGCCAGCAGCTTGTCAGGGATCACCTACGAGCAGTACTTC	CASSLSGITYEQYF	many	-	TRBV5-1	TRBJ2-7
TGCGCCAGCAGCCAACAAGGCAGATCCCAAGAGACCCAGTACTTC	CASSQQGRSQETQYF	-	-	TRBV4-1	TRBJ2-5
TGTGCCAGCCGACTTCTCAATCAGCCCCAGCATTTT	CASRLLNQPQHF	few	-	TRBV6-2/TRBV6-3	TRBJ1-5
TGTGCCACCAGTGATCCGGTCTGGGGGAACGGAGGCTACACCTTC	CATSDPVWGNGGYTF	few	-	TRBV24-1	TRBJ1-2
TGTGCCAGCAGTTTTCGACAGGGTTATCCCAATGAGCAGTTCTTC	CASSFRQGYPNEQFF	many	TRBD1	TRBV27	TRBJ2-1
TGTGCCAGCAGCTTGAATACCCGACTAGCGGGAGACTACGAGCAGTACTTC	CASSLNTRLAGDYEQYF	-	TRBD2	TRBV7-2	TRBJ2-7
TGCAGTGCTAGAGCTCAGACAGGCGTAACTGAAGCTTTCTTT	CSARAQTGVTEAFF	-	-	TRBV20-1	TRBJ1-1
TGTGCCAGCAGCTTTGGACTAGCGGGGGGCGCCTACGAGCAGTACTTC	CASSFGLAGGAYEQYF	-	TRBD2	TRBV13	TRBJ2-7
TGTGCCAGCAGTTTCGGCAGTGAAGCTGCTCAAGCTTTCTTT	CASSFGSEAAQAFF	-	-	TRBV12-3/TRBV12-4	TRBJ1-1
TGCGCCAGCAGCCAAGATCGAGGACTAGCGGGGGGGAAAGAGACCCAGTACTTC	CASSQDRGLAGGKETQYF	many	TRBD2	TRBV4-1	TRBJ2-5
TGTGCCAGCAGTTTAGACCCCCGCAATTTAAACACTGAAGCTTTCTTT	CASSLDPRNLNTEAFF	few	-	TRBV12-3/TRBV12-4	TRBJ1-1
TGTGCCAGCCTAGGTTTCGGTGGAAGGACAGATACGCAGTATTTT	CASLGFGGRTDTQYF	-	-	TRBV7-6	TRBJ2-3
TGTGTCAGCACAATAAAGACAGTAGCCGAGCAGTACTTC	CVSTIKTVAEQYF	-	-	TRBV28	TRBJ2-7
TGTGCCAGTCTTCGGGGTGTGGGGAACAATGAGCAGTTCTTC	CASLRGVGNNEQFF	once	-	TRBV12-3/TRBV12-4	TRBJ2-1
TGTGCCAGCAGTTTATCGAAGAGCTCCTACGAGCAGTACTTC	CASSLSKSSYEQYF	few	-	TRBV27	TRBJ2-7
TGCGCCAGCAGCTTCGGACAGACCCACGAGCAGTACTTC	CASSFGQTHEQYF	once	-	TRBV7-8	TRBJ2-7
TGCAGGTTGACAGCGAAGGGTGAAGCTTTCTTT	CRLTAKGEAFF	few	-	TRBV20-1	TRBJ1-1
TGTGCCAGCAGCCTAGAACGAGGTTGGGGCAATCAGCCCCAGCATTTT	CASSLERGWGNQPQHF	few	-	TRBV7-8	TRBJ1-5
TGTGCCAGTAGTACCCTCCGGACGAGATCGCGGACTGAAGCTTTCTTT	CASSTLRTRSRTEAFF	once	-	TRBV19	TRBJ1-1
TGTGCCAGCAGTTTCCCACGGACAGGGGGCCTGACGGGAGTGACCAAAAACATTCAGTACTTC	CASSFPRTGGLTGVTKNIQYF	many	TRBD1	TRBV28	TRBJ2-4
TGTGCCAGCAGTTCCCCTATAGCGGGGAGCTACAATGAGCAGTTCTTC	CASSSPIAGSYNEQFF	many	TRBD2	TRBV28	TRBJ2-1
TGTGCCAGCAGCTACTCCGGGACAGGGACTAACTATGGCTACACCTTC	CASSYSGTGTNYGYTF	-	TRBD1	TRBV7-9	TRBJ1-2
TGTGCCAGCAGTTTCCTCTCCTACGAGCAGTACTTC	CASSFLSYEQYF	many	-	TRBV28	TRBJ2-7
TGTGCCAGCAGCCCCTCAGCCCGACCCGGATCTGGGGAGCAGTACTTC	CASSPSARPGSGEQYF	many	-	TRBV7-8	TRBJ2-7
TGTGCCATCAGTGGGGGACAGGAGGGGTACAATGAGCAGTTCTTC	CAISGGQEGYNEQFF	-	TRBD1	TRBV10-3	TRBJ2-1
TGCAGTGCTAGCGGGGCACTAGCGGGAGTAGAGACCCAGTACTTC	CSASGALAGVETQYF	few	TRBD2	TRBV20-1	TRBJ2-5
TGTGCCAGCAGCTTAGATGGCGGGGGGGCCAAAAACATTCAGTACTTC	CASSLDGGGAKNIQYF	many	TRBD2	TRBV7-2	TRBJ2-4
TGTGCCAGCAGCCCCCGAGGAGTAAGTGGCTACACCTTC	CASSPRGVSGYTF	many	-	TRBV5-4	TRBJ1-2
TGTGCCAGCACCCAGGTTCGGAACACTGAAGCTTTCTTT	CASTQVRNTEAFF	-	-	TRBV14	TRBJ1-1
TGCGCCAGCAGCCCCCTAGACTCCTACAATGAGCAGTTCTTC	CASSPLDSYNEQFF	few	-	TRBV5-1	TRBJ2-1
TGTGCCAACAGTTTAGGGACTAGCGGGGGGGCCCGGAATGAGCAGTTCTTC	CANSLGTSGGARNEQFF	-	TRBD2	TRBV12-3/TRBV12-4	TRBJ2-1